What follows are 16 T cell receptor beta chains derived from one specimen sequenced in a study of blood T cells in healthy people across ages. A J-beta primer mix and a sample-barcoded 5' primer were used in a second PCR of about 6 to 12 cycles. MiXCR was run by TCRdb on the 5' RACE reads, yielding one entry per CDR3 protein. This sample has about 780,000 distinct CDR3 sequences, with about half found just once. The material sequenced was blood. The receptors derive from an elderly man in good health.

This clonotype is a singleton in its sample. Possible read error: a much larger clone is one base away. CDR3: CASSQSGQGGVGEQFF. CDR3 bases: TGCGCCAGCAGCCAATCGGGACAGGGAGGGGTTGGTGAGCAGTTCTTC. This chain connects TRBV4-1 to TRBJ2-1, with 9 bases that match TRBD1. The V and J ends lost 2 bases and 9 bases, in that order; junction bases with no gene match: 11. Germline V gives CDR1 MGHRA, CDR2 YSYEKL. This CDR3 is 16 amino acids long.

The chain links TRBV30 to TRBJ2-7, with TRBD2 as a possible D gene (6 bases). CDR1 is GTSNPN, CDR2 SVGIG, per germline (reference sequence). The CDR3 sequence is 14 residues long. V lost 3 bases and J 4 bases, leaving 16 bases between the germline ends. CDR3 in DNA: TGTGCCTGGAGCCGGCAGGGAGGTAGATACGAGCAGTACTTC. Translated, it gives CAWSRQGGRYEQYF. The entire variable domain, with the rest obtained from reference TRBV30 and TRBJ2-7, is as follows: SQTIHQWPATLVQPVGSPLSLECTVEGTSNPNLYWYRQAAGRGLQLLFYSVGIGQISSEVPQNLSASRPQDRQFILSSKKLLLSDSGFYLCAWSRQGGRYEQYFGPGTRLTVT.

This clonotype occurred a few times. The CDR3 loop is CASSERENHEQYF. CDR3 DNA sequence: TGTGCCAGCAGTGAAAGGGAGAACCACGAGCAGTACTTC. The rearrangement uses TRBV6-4 and TRBJ2-7, with D maybe TRBD2 (5 bases). Deletions cut 3 bases from V and 5 bases from J, with 11 bases between. Germline V gives CDR1 MRHNA, CDR2 SNTAGT. This CDR3 has 13 residues.

The rearrangement uses TRBV7-3 and TRBJ2-5; D tentatively reads TRBD1 or TRBD2 (5 bases each). CDR3 length: 16 amino acids. Per the germline V gene, CDR1 is SGHTA and CDR2 is FQGTGA. V shed 2 bases and J shed 2 bases, with 15 bases lying between them. CDR3 protein: CASSLRPAGTQETQYF. CDR3 DNA sequence: TGTGCCAGCAGCTTACGTCCTGCAGGGACGCAAGAGACCCAGTACTTC. The whole variable domain, remainder taken from reference TRBV7-3 and TRBJ2-5, is GAGVSQTPSNKVTEKGKYVELRCDPISGHTALYWYRQSLGQGPEFLIYFQGTGAADDSGLPNDRFFAVRPEGSVSTLKIQRTERGDSAVYLCASSLRPAGTQETQYFGPGTRLLVL.

This clonotype occurred a few times. The chain uses TRBV2 and TRBJ1-5; D remains unclear. The V end was cut by 1 base, the J end by 7 bases, with 11 bases between. The CDR3 is 14 residues long. From germline, CDR1 is SNHLY and CDR2 FYNNEI. The CDR3 sequence: CASSEDAGLQPQHF. In DNA, the CDR3 is TGTGCCAGCAGTGAAGATGCGGGTTTGCAGCCCCAGCATTTT.

The CDR3 region has the DNA TGCGCCAGCAGAGATAGCGGGTGGTCGGACGAGCAGTACTTC. Its translation: CASRDSGWSDEQYF. The chain couples TRBV5-1 to TRBJ2-7, with 7 nucleotides matching TRBD2. J lost 5 bases, V lost 5 bases, and 10 bases had no gene match. Germline values: CDR1 SGHRS, CDR2 YFSETQ. CDR3 length: 14 amino acids. Together with reference TRBV5-1 and TRBJ2-7, the CDR3 gives the full variable domain: KAGVTQTPRYLIKTRGQQVTLSCSPISGHRSVSWYQQTPGQGLQFLFEYFSETQRNKGNFPGRFSGRQFSNSRSEMNVSTLELGDSALYLCASRDSGWSDEQYFGPGTRLTVT.

This chain connects TRBV4-3 to TRBJ2-3, with 7 nucleotides matching TRBD2. Germline V gene sequence: CDR1 LGHNA, CDR2 YSLEER. V shed 0 bases, J shed 4 bases, and the junction held 7 bases outside the gene matches. The CDR3 totals 16 residues. DNA for the CDR3: TGCGCCAGCAGCCAAGATACTAGCGAGAACGCAGATACGCAGTATTTT. Translating gives CASSQDTSENADTQYF.

This clonotype was detected only a few times. V gene TRBV24-1 combines with J gene TRBJ2-7; 10 bases align to TRBD2. The CDR3 has 17 residues. In germline, CDR1 is KGHDR, CDR2 SFDVKD. V was clipped by 2 bases and J by 7 bases; unmatched bases: 13. Written as DNA, the CDR3 is TGTGCCACCAGTGATTCCTCTAGCGGGGGCTCCTACAATGAGCAGTACTTC. Translated: CATSDSSSGGSYNEQYF.

This clonotype showed up many times. The chain has TRBV24-1 and TRBJ2-5, with 8 bases lining up with TRBD2. The CDR3 is 16 amino acids. With V trimmed by 4 bases and J by 0 bases, 6 bases remained unmatched. Germline assignment: CDR1 KGHDR and CDR2 SFDVKD. CDR3 protein: CATSDTKLADQETQYF. The CDR3 region has the DNA TGTGCCACCAGTGACACGAAACTAGCGGACCAAGAGACCCAGTACTTC.

The J gene is TRBJ1-1, the V gene TRBV10-3; 7 bases map to TRBD1. Trimming cost V 5 bases and J 1 base; bases outside gene matches: 4. The CDR3 runs 14 residues. The germline CDR1 and CDR2 sequences are ENHRY and SYGVKD. The CDR3 protein is CAISPQGTNTEAFF. Written as DNA, the CDR3 is TGTGCCATCAGTCCACAGGGGACGAACACTGAAGCTTTCTTT.

The rearrangement joins TRBV5-1 to TRBJ2-1; TRBD1 or TRBD2 may be the D gene (5 bases each). Germline V gene sequence: CDR1 SGHRS, CDR2 YFSETQ. The CDR3 totals 14 residues. V was trimmed by 0 bases and J by 4 bases, leaving 8 bases between them. CDR3 loop: CASSLVGEYNEQFF. CDR3 sequence (DNA): TGCGCCAGCAGCTTGGTGGGGGAATACAATGAGCAGTTCTTC. The complete variable domain, with remaining parts taken from reference TRBV5-1 and TRBJ2-1, reads KAGVTQTPRYLIKTRGQQVTLSCSPISGHRSVSWYQQTPGQGLQFLFEYFSETQRNKGNFPGRFSGRQFSNSRSEMNVSTLELGDSALYLCASSLVGEYNEQFFGPGTRLTVL.

This clonotype is medium-sized (0.01 to 0.1%). The V and J genes are TRBV7-9 and TRBJ2-1; 11 bases line up with TRBD1. Germline values: CDR1 SEHNR, CDR2 FQNEAQ (reference sequence). The V segment lost 7 bases and the J segment 7 bases; nucleotides outside the gene matches: 21. CDR3 length: 19 residues. CDR3 loop: CASISGTGGGGGPLNEQFF. The CDR3 DNA is TGTGCCAGCATCTCCGGGACAGGGGGTGGAGGGGGGCCTCTTAATGAGCAGTTCTTC.

This clonotype was seen more than once but under ten times. The chain employs TRBV7-2 and TRBJ2-3; D is undetermined. The V gene lost 1 base and the J gene lost 6 bases, with 5 bases spanning the gap. Per the germline V gene, CDR1 is SGHTA and CDR2 is FQGNSA. This CDR3 comprises 12 residues. CDR3 loop: CASSLDEDTQYF. CDR3 nucleotides: TGTGCCAGCAGCTTAGACGAGGATACGCAGTATTTT.

The V and J genes are TRBV5-1 and TRBJ2-5; 11 bases are shared with TRBD2. Looked up from germline, CDR1 is SGHRS and CDR2 is YFSETQ. V lost 6 bases to trimming and J lost 2 bases; unmatched junction nucleotides: 3. The CDR3 loop spans 14 amino acids. This CDR3 is CASKVAGGQETQYF. CDR3 bases: TGCGCCAGCAAAGTAGCGGGAGGGCAAGAGACCCAGTACTTC.

For this clonotype: This may stem from a read error, because a much larger clone lies one nucleotide away. The V gene is TRBV29-1, the J gene TRBJ2-5; TRBD2 agrees at 8 bases. Germline-derived CDR1 and CDR2 are SQVTM and ANQGSEA. The CDR3 is 15 residues long. Trimming took 8 bases from V and 3 from J; bases not matched to a gene: 14. The CDR3 coding sequence is TGCAGCCCTCTGGCCGGACGAGCGGGAGAAGAGACCCAGTACTTC. Translated, it gives CSPLAGRAGEETQYF.

This clonotype has a handful of counts. The V gene is TRBV7-2, the J gene TRBJ2-2, with 8 bases lining up with TRBD2. CDR3 size: 15 residues. Trimming took 6 bases from V and 3 from J; bases not matched to a gene: 6. Germline CDR1 reads SGHTA; CDR2 reads FQGNSA. Here the CDR3 DNA reads TGTGCCAGCAGAGTCAGCGGGAGCGACACCGGGGAGCTGTTTTTT. Protein sequence: CASRVSGSDTGELFF.